A single sample is the source of the 21 T cell receptor beta chains below, sequenced in a study of cytomegalovirus exposure and HLA in healthy donors. The PCR made use of 60 Vbeta and 13 Jbeta primers. Libraries were prepared by immunoSEQ multiplex PCR; TCRdb keeps only in-frame clonotypes and omits some of them. This repertoire shows 100,000 to 150,000 clones, 65% to 90% found once; its top ten account for 2% to 2.5%. Sequencing was carried out using PBMCs. The source is a woman aged 40 to 55 in good health and CMV-seronegative.

This chain joins TRBV2 and TRBJ2-7, with 9 bases fitting TRBD1. This CDR3 has 15 residues. Losses at the gene ends were 6 bases for V and 6 bases for J; bases not matched to a gene: 12. Germline values: CDR1 SNHLY, CDR2 FYNNEI. CDR3 protein: CASSKPGQGAFEQYF. DNA for the CDR3: TGTGCCAGCAGCAAACCGGGACAGGGAGCGTTCGAGCAGTACTTC.

The rearrangement uses TRBV20-1 and TRBJ2-1; TRBD2 is a possible D gene (6 bases). This CDR3 region has 11 residues. Germline V gives CDR1 DFQATT, CDR2 SNEGSKA (reference sequence). Between the trimmed V and J ends, which lost 5 bases and 7 bases, there was a span of 9 bases. Here the CDR3 reads CSAPGVNEQFF. The CDR3 DNA sequence: TGCAGTGCTCCGGGGGTTAATGAGCAGTTCTTC.

This clone was detected only a few times. The J gene is TRBJ2-1, the V gene TRBV4-1; tentative D call: TRBD2 (6 bases). V was cut by 1 base and J by 1 base, with 14 bases left in between. CDR3 length: 17 amino acids. CDR1 is MGHRA and CDR2 is YSYEKL in the germline V gene. The CDR3 DNA follows: TGCGCCAGCAGCCAAGGCACGCTAGCGATTTCCTACAATGAGCAGTTCTTC. This sequence encodes CASSQGTLAISYNEQFF.

This clone was recorded only once. The V and J genes are TRBV7-3 and TRBJ1-1; 10 nucleotides match TRBD1. The ends lost 4 bases at V and 4 bases at J; junction bases unmatched: 6. The CDR3 is 15 amino acids. Germline-derived CDR1 and CDR2 are SGHTA and FQGTGA. CDR3 nucleotide sequence: TGTGCCAGCAGCTCTAAGGACAGGGGGTGCACTGAAGCTTTCTTT. Protein: CASSSKDRGCTEAFF.

The V and J genes are TRBV11-2 and TRBJ2-2, with TRBD2 matching over 8 bases. Losses at the gene ends were 2 bases for V and 6 bases for J; bases not matched to a gene: 8. CDR1 SGHAT and CDR2 FQNNGV come from the germline V gene. CDR3 length: 16 residues. For the CDR3, the DNA is TGTGCCAGCAGCTTAACGGGGGGGAGTATCGCCGGGGAGCTGTTTTTT. This codes for CASSLTGGSIAGELFF.

This sequence joins TRBV7-3 and TRBJ1-3; D is unclear. Trimming stripped 1 base from V and 0 bases from J, with 13 bases between. Germline loops: CDR1 SGHTA, CDR2 FQGTGA. The CDR3 is 17 residues long. The DNA of the CDR3 is TGTGCCAGCAGCTTAATGGTATCGCGGAGCTCTGGAAACACCATATATTTT. Translation gives CASSLMVSRSSGNTIYF.

The rearrangement links TRBV14 to TRBJ2-3; TRBD1 might be the D (6 bases). The germline V and J ends were trimmed by 0 bases and 3 bases, with 10 bases remaining between them. CDR3 length: 15 residues. Germline CDR1 is SGHDN and CDR2 is FVKESK. The CDR3 sequence is CASSQDRGLTDTQYF. For the CDR3, the DNA is TGTGCCAGCAGCCAAGACAGGGGTCTAACAGATACGCAGTATTTT. The full variable domain, rest sourced from reference TRBV14 and TRBJ2-3, is EAGVTQFPSHSVIEKGQTVTLRCDPISGHDNLYWYRRVMGKEIKFLLHFVKESKQDESGMPNNRFLAERTGGTYSTLKVQPAELEDSGVYFCASSQDRGLTDTQYFGPGTRLTVL.

This sequence joins TRBV7-2 and TRBJ2-1; 16 bases match TRBD2. This CDR3 has 19 amino acids. The V and J ends lost 1 base and 1 base, in that order; junction bases with no gene match: 4. Per germline, CDR1 SGHTA and CDR2 FQGNSA. CDR3 sequence reads: CASSLVGLAGGPSYNEQFF. CDR3 nucleotides: TGTGCCAGCAGCTTAGTGGGACTAGCGGGAGGGCCATCCTACAATGAGCAGTTCTTC.

The rearrangement uses TRBV11-2 and TRBJ1-4; 12 positions match TRBD1. CDR3 length: 17 amino acids. CDR1 SGHAT and CDR2 FQNNGV come from the germline V gene. Trimming took 4 bases from V and 7 from J; bases not matched to a gene: 10. CDR3 sequence reads: CASSSGQGAHLSEKLFF. Written as DNA, the CDR3 is TGTGCCAGCAGCTCGGGACAGGGGGCGCATCTTAGTGAAAAACTGTTTTTT.

The chain joins TRBV5-4 to TRBJ2-7, with TRBD2 matching 7 bases. V was pared by 1 base and J by 0 bases, with 10 bases of the junction left unmatched. The length of the CDR3 is 17 residues. Germline CDR1 SGHNT, CDR2 YYREEE (reference sequence). CDR3: CASSLYRRGSISYEQYF. In nucleotides, the CDR3 is TGTGCCAGCAGCTTGTATCGGCGGGGGTCGATCTCCTACGAGCAGTACTTC.

The gene calls are TRBV2 and TRBJ2-7; D is undetermined. The germline gives CDR1 SNHLY, CDR2 FYNNEI. This CDR3 has 12 residues. V gave up 6 bases and J gave up 5 bases, with 11 bases separating them. CDR3 sequence: CASSLSINEQYF. In DNA form, the CDR3 reads TGTGCCAGCAGCCTTAGTATCAACGAGCAGTACTTC.

This clone was detected only a few times. J is TRBJ1-5 and V is TRBV10-3; tentative D call: TRBD1 (5 bases). Trimming left V 1 base short and J 12 bases short, with 19 bases between. CDR3 length: 15 amino acids. Germline V lookup: CDR1 ENHRY, CDR2 SYGVKD. The CDR3 sequence: CAISEFPQGGLFQHF. In DNA, the CDR3 is TGTGCCATCAGTGAGTTTCCCCAGGGTGGTCTATTCCAGCATTTT.

The rearrangement joins TRBV5-1 to TRBJ1-1, with TRBD1 identical over 8 bases. Germline V CDR1 and CDR2: SGHRS, YFSETQ. Unmatched junction bases numbered 8, after V lost 2 bases and J lost 11 bases. The CDR3 runs to 13 residues. This CDR3 reads CASSFTGGPVAFF. As DNA, the CDR3 is TGCGCCAGCAGCTTTACAGGGGGGCCTGTGGCTTTCTTT.

The chain carries TRBV27 and TRBJ2-1, with a tentative D call TRBD2 (5 bases). Germline-derived CDR1 and CDR2 are MNHEY and SMNVEV (reference sequence). V was shortened by 1 base and J by 0 bases, with 10 bases between the two germline ends. CDR3 length: 16 amino acids. Here the CDR3 DNA reads TGTGCCAGCAGTTTATTCTTCGGGGTCTCCTACAATGAGCAGTTCTTC. Amino acid sequence: CASSLFFGVSYNEQFF.

The sample holds one count of this clone. The germline gene is not matched at one end of the junction; a read error may be the cause. The rearrangement joins TRBV2 to TRBJ2-5; D ambiguous. The DNA end lines up better with TRBJ2-7; the J call may be wrong. Per germline, CDR1 SNHLY and CDR2 FYNNEI. This CDR3 is built from 13 residues. CDR3: CASREGSFYEQYF. The CDR3 bases are TGTGCCAGCAGAGAAGGTAGTTTCTACGAGCAGTACTTC.

The V call is TRBV7-8, the J call TRBJ1-2; 8 nucleotides align to TRBD1. The germline gives CDR1 SGHVS, CDR2 FQNEAQ. The V segment lost 3 bases and the J segment 4 bases; nucleotides outside the gene matches: 7. The CDR3 sequence is 15 residues long. CDR3 sequence (DNA): TGTGCCAGCAGCTTTACGACAGGGGCTGGCTATGGCTACACCTTC. It codes for CASSFTTGAGYGYTF.

The rearrangement links TRBV18 to TRBJ2-7; 7 nucleotides align to TRBD1. Germline lookup yields CDR1 KGHSH and CDR2 LQKENI. V dropped 1 base and J dropped 4; count of bases not matched to a gene: 4. The CDR3 runs to 14 residues. The chain's CDR3 is CASSPRGQNYEQYF. The CDR3 nucleotides read TGTGCCAGCTCACCACGGGGACAGAATTACGAGCAGTACTTC.

The chain recombines TRBV2 with TRBJ2-3; 11 nucleotides agree with TRBD2. Germline V gene sequence: CDR1 SNHLY, CDR2 FYNNEI. The CDR3 contains 17 residues. The V gene end was trimmed by 4 bases and the J gene end by 3 bases; junction bases not matched to a gene: 9. The CDR3 bases are TGTGCCAGCAGTGGTCTAGCGGGGGGCTTTAAGACAGATACGCAGTATTTT. It translates to CASSGLAGGFKTDTQYF.

The genes are TRBV11-2 and TRBJ2-6; tentatively, D is TRBD2 (5 bases). The CDR3 length is 18 residues. Germline V CDR1 and CDR2: SGHAT, FQNNGV. Trimming shortened V by 0 bases and J by 2 bases, and 14 bases separated the two germline ends. CDR3 bases: TGTGCCAGCAGCTTAGAAGTAAAGGGAGCAGCTGGGGCCAACGTCCTGACTTTC. Encoded protein: CASSLEVKGAAGANVLTF. The full variable domain, with the rest looked up from reference TRBV11-2 and TRBJ2-6, is EAGVAQSPRYKIIEKRQSVAFWCNPISGHATLYWYQQILGQGPKLLIQFQNNGVVDDSQLPKDRFSAERLKGVDSTLKIQPAKLEDSAVYLCASSLEVKGAAGANVLTFGAGSRLTVL.

Turning to this clone: The germline gene is not matched at one end of the junction; a read error may be the cause. Here the CDR3 reads CSSSLVRDTHYEQYF. The DNA of the CDR3 is TGTTCCAGCAGCTTAGTGAGGGACACCCACTACGAGCAGTACTTC. The chain has TRBV7-9 and TRBJ2-7; maybe TRBD1 (6 bases). CDR3 length: 15 residues. Germline-derived CDR1 and CDR2 are SEHNR and FQNEAQ (reference sequence).

This clone came up a few times. The chain links TRBV5-1 to TRBJ2-7; D is perhaps TRBD2 (5 bases). V was cut by 4 bases and J by 1 base, with 12 bases left in between. The V gene's germline CDR1 is SGHRS and CDR2 YFSETQ. The CDR3 extends over 14 amino acids. The CDR3 DNA follows: TGCGCCAGCAGCGGCCAAGGACTTTCCTACGAGCAGTACTTC. Amino acids: CASSGQGLSYEQYF.